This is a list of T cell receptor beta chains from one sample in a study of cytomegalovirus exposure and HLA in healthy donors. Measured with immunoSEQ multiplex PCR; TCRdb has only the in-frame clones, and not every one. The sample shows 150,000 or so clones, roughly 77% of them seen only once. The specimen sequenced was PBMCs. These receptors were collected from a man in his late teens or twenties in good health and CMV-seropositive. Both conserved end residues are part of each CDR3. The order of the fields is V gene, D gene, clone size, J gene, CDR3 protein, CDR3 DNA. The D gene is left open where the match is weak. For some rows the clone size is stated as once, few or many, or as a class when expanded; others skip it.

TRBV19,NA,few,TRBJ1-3,CGGGTGNTIYF,TGTGGTGGGGGCACTGGAAACACCATATATTTT
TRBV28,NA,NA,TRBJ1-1,CATTRQNTEAFF,TGTGCCACCACCCGACAGAACACTGAAGCTTTCTTT
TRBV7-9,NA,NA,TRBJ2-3,CASSQELDWTDTQYF,TGTGCCAGCAGCCAAGAACTAGATTGGACAGATACGCAGTATTTT
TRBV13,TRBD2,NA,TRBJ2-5,CASSLGLAGGGETQYF,TGTGCCAGCAGCTTAGGACTAGCGGGGGGTGGAGAGACCCAGTACTTC
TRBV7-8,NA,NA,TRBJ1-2,CASSLEWGQPGYTF,TGTGCCAGCAGCTTAGAATGGGGGCAGCCTGGCTACACCTTC
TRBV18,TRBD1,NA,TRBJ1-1,CASSPPGGMNTEAFF,TGTGCCAGCTCACCTCCAGGGGGAATGAACACTGAAGCTTTCTTT
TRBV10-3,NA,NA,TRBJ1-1,CATAKGDTEAFF,TGTGCCACCGCCAAGGGAGACACTGAAGCTTTCTTT
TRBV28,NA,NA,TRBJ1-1,CASSFGGSPLNTEAFF,TGTGCCAGCAGTTTCGGAGGGAGCCCACTGAACACTGAAGCTTTCTTT
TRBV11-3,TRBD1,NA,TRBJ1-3,CASSLGGTAGNTIYF,TGTGCCAGCAGCTTAGGAGGGACAGCTGGAAACACCATATATTTT
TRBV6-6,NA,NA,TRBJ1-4,CASSTTTKGEVEKLFF,TGTGCCAGCAGCACTACGACAAAAGGGGAAGTGGAAAAACTGTTTTTT
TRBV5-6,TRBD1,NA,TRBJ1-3,CASSSDRFPDTIYF,TGTGCCAGCAGCTCGGACAGGTTTCCGGACACCATATATTTT
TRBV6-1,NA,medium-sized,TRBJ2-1,CASSDSWTVNNEQFF,TGTGCCAGCAGTGATTCCTGGACAGTGAACAATGAGCAGTTCTTC
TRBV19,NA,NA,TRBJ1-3,CASGGISGNTIYF,TGTGCCTCCGGGGGGATCTCTGGAAACACCATATATTTT
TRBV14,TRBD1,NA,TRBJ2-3,CASSQPRGLVNTQYF,TGTGCCAGCAGCCAACCCAGGGGGCTCGTAAATACGCAGTATTTT
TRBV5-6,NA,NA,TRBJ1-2,CASSLEDSGYTF,TGTGCCAGCAGCCTCGAAGACAGCGGCTACACCTTC
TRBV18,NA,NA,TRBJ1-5,CASSPNGGANQPQHF,TGTGCCAGCTCACCAAATGGGGGGGCGAATCAGCCCCAGCATTTT
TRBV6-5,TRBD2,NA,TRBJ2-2,CASRPGTRRTGELFF,TGTGCCAGCAGACCGGGGACTAGGCGCACCGGGGAGCTGTTTTTT
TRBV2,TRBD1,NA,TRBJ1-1,CASSLDRGDPEAFF,TGTGCCAGCAGTCTGGACAGGGGAGATCCTGAAGCTTTCTTT
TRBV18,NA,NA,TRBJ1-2,CASSPPTVNYGYTF,TGTGCCAGCTCACCCCCGACAGTCAACTATGGCTACACCTTC
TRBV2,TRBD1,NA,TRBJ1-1,CASMGRTGESTEAFF,TGTGCCAGCATGGGCCGCACAGGGGAGAGCACTGAAGCTTTCTTT
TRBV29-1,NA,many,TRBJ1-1,CSVATGNRGTEAFF,TGCAGCGTTGCGACGGGAAACCGGGGCACTGAAGCTTTCTTT
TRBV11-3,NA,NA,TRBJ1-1,CASSLGSLVAEAFF,TGTGCCAGCAGCTTAGGGAGCCTAGTAGCTGAAGCTTTCTTT
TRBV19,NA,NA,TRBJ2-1,CASLASPYNEQFF,TGTGCCAGTTTGGCTTCCCCTTACAATGAGCAGTTCTTC
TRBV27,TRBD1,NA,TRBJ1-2,CASEGGGYYGYTF,TGTGCCAGCGAAGGGGGCGGATACTATGGCTACACCTTC
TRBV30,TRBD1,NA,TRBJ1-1,CAGDRGKAFF,TGTGCCGGGGACAGGGGGAAAGCTTTCTTT
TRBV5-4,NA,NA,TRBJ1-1,CASSLATANEAFF,TGTGCCAGCAGCTTGGCGACAGCAAATGAAGCTTTCTTT
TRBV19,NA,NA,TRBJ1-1,CASSGGDTEAFF,TGTGCCAGTAGTGGGGGGGACACTGAAGCTTTCTTT
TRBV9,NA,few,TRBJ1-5,CASSVERTHDSNQPQHF,TGTGCCAGCAGCGTAGAAAGGACACACGATAGCAATCAGCCCCAGCATTTT
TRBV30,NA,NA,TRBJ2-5,CAWTLEETQYF,TGTGCCTGGACCCTAGAAGAGACCCAGTACTTC
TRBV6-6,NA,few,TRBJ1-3,CASTFGGLSSGNTIYF,TGTGCCAGCACCTTTGGAGGGCTCTCCTCTGGAAACACCATATATTTT
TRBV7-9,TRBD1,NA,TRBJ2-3,CASSPSGTARDTQYF,TGTGCCAGCAGCCCATCGGGGACAGCGAGAGATACGCAGTATTTT
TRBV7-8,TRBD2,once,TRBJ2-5,CASTLSPRGGQETQYF,TGTGCCAGCACCCTTTCGCCCCGGGGGGGTCAAGAGACCCAGTACTTC
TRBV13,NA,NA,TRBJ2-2,CASSLGAGPGELFF,TGTGCCAGCAGCTTAGGAGCAGGCCCCGGGGAGCTGTTTTTT
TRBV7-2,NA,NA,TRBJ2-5,CASSSDRYQETQYF,TGTGCCAGCAGCTCCGACAGGTACCAAGAGACCCAGTACTTC
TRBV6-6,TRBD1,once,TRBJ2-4,CASSLRQGAKNIQYF,TGTGCCAGCAGTTTAAGACAGGGGGCCAAAAACATTCAGTACTTC
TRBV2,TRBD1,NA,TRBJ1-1,CASSGTANTEAFF,TGTGCCAGCAGCGGGACAGCGAACACTGAAGCTTTCTTT
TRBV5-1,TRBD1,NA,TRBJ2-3,CASSSLRTGSFTDTQYF,TGCGCCAGCAGCTCCCTTCGGACAGGCTCCTTCACAGATACGCAGTATTTT